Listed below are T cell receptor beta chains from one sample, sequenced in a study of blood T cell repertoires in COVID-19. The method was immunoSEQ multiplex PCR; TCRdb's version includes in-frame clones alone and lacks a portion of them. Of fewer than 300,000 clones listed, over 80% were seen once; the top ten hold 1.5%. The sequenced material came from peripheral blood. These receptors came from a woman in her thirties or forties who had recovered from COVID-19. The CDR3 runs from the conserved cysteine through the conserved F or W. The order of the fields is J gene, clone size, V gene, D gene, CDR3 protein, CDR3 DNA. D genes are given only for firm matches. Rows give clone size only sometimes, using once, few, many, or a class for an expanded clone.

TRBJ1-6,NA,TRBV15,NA,CATSRDQISPLHF,TGTGCCACCAGCAGAGATCAAATTTCACCCCTCCACTTT
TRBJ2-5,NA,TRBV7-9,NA,CASSFGQGMVIETQYF,TGTGCCAGCAGCTTCGGCCAGGGAATGGTTATCGAGACCCAGTACTTC
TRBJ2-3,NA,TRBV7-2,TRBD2,CASSLAAGAGGTDTQYF,TGTGCCAGCAGCTTAGCAGCGGGGGCCGGGGGCACAGATACGCAGTATTTT
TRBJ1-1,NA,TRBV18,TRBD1,CASSLATGLNTEAFF,TGTGCCAGCTCACTCGCGACAGGGTTAAACACTGAAGCTTTCTTT
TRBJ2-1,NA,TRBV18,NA,CASSPRGGPTYNEQFF,TGTGCCAGCTCACCCCGTGGAGGGCCCACATACAATGAGCAGTTCTTC
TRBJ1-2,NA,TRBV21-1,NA,CASSKVGANYGYTF,TGTGCCAGCAGCAAAGTAGGGGCCAACTATGGCTACACCTTC
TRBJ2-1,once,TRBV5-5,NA,CASSLGRQFANNEQFF,TGTGCCAGCAGCTTGGGCAGACAATTTGCCAACAATGAGCAGTTCTTC
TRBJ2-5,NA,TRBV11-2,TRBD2,CASSLRLAGQETQYF,TGTGCCAGCAGCTTACGACTAGCGGGGCAAGAGACCCAGTACTTC
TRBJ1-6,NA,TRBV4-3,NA,CASSQERYFNSPLHF,TGCGCCAGCAGCCAAGAGCGTTACTTTAATTCACCCCTCCACTTT
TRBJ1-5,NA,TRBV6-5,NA,CASSPLGAGGQPQHF,TGTGCCAGCAGTCCTCTCGGTGCAGGAGGTCAGCCCCAGCATTTT
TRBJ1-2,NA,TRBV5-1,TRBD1,CASSLGGQGGYGYTF,TGCGCCAGCAGCTTGGGTGGACAGGGAGGTTATGGCTACACCTTC
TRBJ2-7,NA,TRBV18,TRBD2,CASSPTGGIISTYEQYF,TGTGCCAGCTCACCGACGGGGGGGATCATCTCCACCTACGAGCAGTACTTC
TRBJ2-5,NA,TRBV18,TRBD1,CASSLNAQGLKGTQYF,TGTGCCAGCTCACTCAATGCACAGGGGCTGAAGGGGACCCAGTACTTC
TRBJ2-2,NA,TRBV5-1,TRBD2,CASRARGGDTGELFF,TGCGCCAGCAGAGCGCGGGGGGGCGACACCGGGGAGCTGTTTTTT
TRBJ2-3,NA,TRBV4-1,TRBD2,CASSQGLARSSTDTQYF,TGCGCCAGCAGCCAAGGACTAGCCCGATCTAGCACAGATACGCAGTATTTT
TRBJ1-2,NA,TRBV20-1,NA,CSVDRNGYTF,TGCAGCGTCGACAGAAATGGCTACACCTTC
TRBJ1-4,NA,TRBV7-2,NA,CASSFGATNEKLFF,TGTGCCAGCAGCTTCGGTGCAACTAATGAAAAACTGTTTTTT
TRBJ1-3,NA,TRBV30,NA,CAFEGVRNTIYF,TGTGCGTTCGAGGGGGTTAGAAACACCATATATTTT
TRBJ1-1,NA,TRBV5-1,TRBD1,CASSFRGYGTNTEAFF,TGCGCCAGCAGCTTCAGGGGGTACGGGACGAACACTGAAGCTTTCTTT
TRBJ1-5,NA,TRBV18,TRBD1,CASSRRGLSNQPQHF,TGTGCCAGCTCACGTAGGGGGCTAAGCAATCAGCCCCAGCATTTT
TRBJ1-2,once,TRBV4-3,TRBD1,CASSHVQGNYGYTF,TGCGCCAGCAGCCATGTACAGGGGAACTATGGCTACACCTTC
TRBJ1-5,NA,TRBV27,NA,CASNIRGGGQPQHF,TGTGCCAGCAATATCAGGGGAGGGGGTCAGCCCCAGCATTTT
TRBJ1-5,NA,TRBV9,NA,CASSVSGADQPQHF,TGTGCCAGCAGCGTTTCAGGGGCAGATCAGCCCCAGCATTTT
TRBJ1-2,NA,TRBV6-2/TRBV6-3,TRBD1,CASSSLFRDRYGYTF,TGTGCCAGCAGTTCCCTCTTCCGGGACAGATATGGCTACACCTTC
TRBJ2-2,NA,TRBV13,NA,CASSLGLVHGELFF,TGTGCCAGCAGCTTAGGACTAGTGCACGGGGAGCTGTTTTTT
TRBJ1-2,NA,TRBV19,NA,CASSISLGAGYYGYTF,TGTGCCAGTAGTATTTCATTGGGGGCGGGTTACTACGGCTACACCTTC
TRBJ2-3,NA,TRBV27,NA,CASSLRGGAPDQQYF,TGTGCCAGCAGTTTGAGGGGGGGGGCGCCCGACCAGCAGTATTTT
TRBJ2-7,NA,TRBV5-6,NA,CASSLDQGPYEQYF,TGTGCCAGCAGCTTGGATCAGGGGCCCTACGAGCAGTACTTC
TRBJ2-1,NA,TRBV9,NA,CASSSATGLSSYNEQFF,TGTGCCAGCAGCTCGGCGACAGGCCTGAGCTCCTACAATGAGCAGTTCTTC
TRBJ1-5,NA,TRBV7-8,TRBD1,CASSHRGGAHQPQHF,TGTGCCAGCAGCCACCGAGGGGGCGCCCATCAGCCCCAGCATTTT
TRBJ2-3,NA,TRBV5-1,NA,CASSWRSTDTQYF,TGCGCCAGCAGTTGGCGGAGCACAGATACGCAGTATTTT
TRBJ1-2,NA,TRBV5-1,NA,CASSLDGQDGYTF,TGCGCCAGCAGCTTGGATGGACAAGATGGCTACACCTTC
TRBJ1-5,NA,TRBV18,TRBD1,CASSPRILQGGRNQPQHF,TGTGCCAGCTCACCACGAATCCTACAGGGGGGACGCAATCAGCCCCAGCATTTT
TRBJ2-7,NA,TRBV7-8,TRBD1,CASSASGTAYEQYF,TGTGCCAGCAGCGCTTCCGGGACAGCCTACGAGCAGTACTTC
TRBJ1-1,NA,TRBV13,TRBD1,CASSLGGTATLGAFF,TGTGCCAGCAGCTTAGGTGGGACAGCCACACTTGGAGCTTTCTTT
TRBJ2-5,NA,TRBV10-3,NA,CAISESLETQYF,TGTGCCATCAGTGAGTCTCTCGAGACCCAGTACTTC
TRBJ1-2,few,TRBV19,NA,CASSISETSGYTF,TGTGCCAGTAGTATTTCCGAAACGAGTGGCTACACCTTC
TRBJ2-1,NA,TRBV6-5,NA,CASSLNSNEQFF,TGTGCCAGCAGCCTTAATAGCAATGAGCAGTTCTTC
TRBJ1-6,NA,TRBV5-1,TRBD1,CASSLAGGNNSPLHF,TGCGCCAGCAGCTTGGCAGGGGGCAATAATTCACCCCTCCACTTT